This T cell receptor beta chain derives from a study of beta chain features in type 1 diabetes. Whole-study results and caveats: Junctions at VDJ sites from type 1 diabetes patients had fewer insertions and more deletions. Type 1 diabetes patients had moderately but significantly shorter TCRB CDR3s in all four CD4+ subsets. It was among patients, rather than healthy donors, that naive, central memory and Treg TCRB repertoires appeared more similar. Over-representation of high TCR-expressing cells was a possible consequence of cDNA sequencing.

The authors sorted CD4+ naive, central memory, regulatory and stem cell-like memory cells via CD45RO/CCR7/CD25/CD127/CD95/CD27. CDR1 is SGHTA and CDR2 is FQGTGA in the germline V gene. The CDR3 runs to 15 residues. J was trimmed by 3 bases and V by 5 bases; bases with no gene match: 7. As every portion of the isolated RNA was reverse transcribed, the sequencing read expressed TCRB transcripts. Profiled with immunoSEQ multiplex PCR; TCRdb holds only in-frame clones, not every one. This table holds about 14,000 clones, over 55% found once. Details on this clone: Its antigen remains unknown.

The sequencing input was stem cell memory CD4+ T cells from blood. This chain joins TRBV7-3 and TRBJ2-3, with 8 bases identical to TRBD2. The sequence derives from a woman aged 18-30 years with type 1 diabetes. The CDR3 DNA reads TGTGCCAGCAGCCCCCTGGCGGGAGGTACAGATACGCAGTATTTT. Encoded protein: CASSPLAGGTDTQYF.